This TCR beta chain originates from a study of blood T cell repertoires in COVID-19. At the level of the study: Some COVID-19 samples were acute and others convalescent; all came from the United States, Italy and Spain. Nucleic acid was either cDNA or gDNA, and it came from T cells, B-cell-depleted T cells, or PBMCs.

The assay was immunoSEQ multiplex PCR, and TCRdb's table has in-frame clones only and misses some. The sample carries over 150,000 clones, about 80% recorded once. Participants came from some 23 US areas, aged roughly 18 to 89 years. Participants had their cohort set by participant-reported clinical history. CDR1 is MNHEY, CDR2 SMNVEV, per germline (reference sequence). This CDR3 comprises 14 residues. V was cut by 0 bases and J by 5 bases, with 10 bases left in between. This TCR was recovered from a man over 45 who had recovered from COVID-19. V is TRBV27 and J is TRBJ1-2; tentative D call: TRBD1 (5 bases). The sample consisted of PBMCs or T cells enriched from blood (not recorded which). The CDR3 DNA is TGTGCCAGCAGTTTATCGAACAGGAAATATGGCTACACCTTC. This sequence encodes CASSLSNRKYGYTF.